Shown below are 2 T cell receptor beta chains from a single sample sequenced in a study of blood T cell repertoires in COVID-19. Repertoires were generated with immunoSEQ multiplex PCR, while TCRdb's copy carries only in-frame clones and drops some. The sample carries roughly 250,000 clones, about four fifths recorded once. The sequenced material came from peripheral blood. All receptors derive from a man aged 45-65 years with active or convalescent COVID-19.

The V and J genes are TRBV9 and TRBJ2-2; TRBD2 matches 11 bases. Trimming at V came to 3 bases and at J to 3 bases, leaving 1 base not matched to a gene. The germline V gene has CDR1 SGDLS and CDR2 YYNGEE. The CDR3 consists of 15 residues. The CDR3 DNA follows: TGTGCCAGCAGCGCTAGCGGGGGGTACACCGGGGAGCTGTTTTTT. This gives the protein CASSASGGYTGELFF.

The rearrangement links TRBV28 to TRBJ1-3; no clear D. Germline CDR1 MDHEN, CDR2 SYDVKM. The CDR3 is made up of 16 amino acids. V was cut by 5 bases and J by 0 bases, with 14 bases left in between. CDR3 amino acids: CASSPNKANSGNTIYF. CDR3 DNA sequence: TGTGCCAGCAGTCCTAATAAAGCGAACTCTGGAAACACCATATATTTT.